The 27 T cell receptor beta chains below come from one sample, sequenced in a study of cytomegalovirus exposure and HLA in healthy donors. PCR primers comprised 60 Vbeta and 13 Jbeta primers. Generated by immunoSEQ multiplex PCR, the TCRdb table keeps only in-frame clones and is missing some. The sample carries more than 95,000 clones, about 78% recorded once. What was sequenced was PBMCs. The receptor set was obtained from a man aged 30 to 45 in good health and CMV-seronegative.

The chain carries TRBV6-5 and TRBJ1-2, with D possibly matching TRBD1 (5 bases). CDR3 length: 13 residues. The ends were cut back, 5 bases at V and 3 bases at J, with 10 bases in the middle. Germline values: CDR1 MNHEY, CDR2 SVGAGI. CDR3 sequence reads: CASSRTGDYGYTF. The DNA for the CDR3 is TGTGCCAGCAGTCGGACGGGGGACTATGGCTACACCTTC.

This clone was counted a single time. The CDR3 reads CASSLSSGGEAFF. Here the CDR3 DNA reads TGCGCCAGCAGCTTGTCTAGCGGGGGGGAGGCTTTCTTT. The gene calls are TRBV5-1 and TRBJ1-1; TRBD1 might be the D (5 bases). The CDR3 spans 13 residues. Germline V gene sequence: CDR1 SGHRS, CDR2 YFSETQ. Trimming shortened V by 1 base and J by 11 bases, and 15 bases separated the two germline ends.

V and J are TRBV18 and TRBJ2-5; no reliable D call. V was clipped by 4 bases and J by 5 bases, with 14 bases between them. Germline CDR1 KGHSH, CDR2 LQKENI. This CDR3 comprises 14 residues. DNA of the CDR3: TGTGCCAGCTCACGGGCCGAGTCCCTGGAGACCCAGTACTTC. Its translation is CASSRAESLETQYF.

The V call is TRBV19, the J call TRBJ2-3, with 8 nucleotides matching TRBD1. This CDR3 is built from 13 residues. The junction had 3 bases not matched to a gene; V was cut back by 7 bases and J by 3 bases. Per germline, CDR1 LNHDA and CDR2 SQIVND (reference sequence). The CDR3 spells CASIRQGTDTQYF. In DNA form, the CDR3 reads TGTGCCAGTATTCGACAGGGGACAGATACGCAGTATTTT.

V usage is TRBV7-9 and J usage is TRBJ2-2, with 7 bases matching TRBD1. Germline V gives CDR1 SEHNR, CDR2 FQNEAQ (reference sequence). The CDR3 contains 16 residues. Trimming cost V 5 bases and J 7 bases; bases outside gene matches: 13. The CDR3 protein is CASSPLGTDQGGELFF. CDR3 sequence (DNA): TGTGCCAGCAGCCCCCTCGGGACAGACCAAGGCGGGGAGCTGTTTTTT.

In this sample, this clone turned up a few times. V and J are TRBV28 and TRBJ1-3; D gene ambiguous. The V and J ends lost 7 bases and 0 bases respectively, with 10 bases between them. Germline values: CDR1 MDHEN, CDR2 SYDVKM. This CDR3 spans 14 amino acids. The CDR3 coding sequence is TGTGCCAGCAATGGCAGGAACTCTGGAAACACCATATATTTT. Protein sequence: CASNGRNSGNTIYF.

This clone occurred a few times. The chain joins TRBV4-1 to TRBJ2-1; 7 bases match TRBD1. CDR1 MGHRA and CDR2 YSYEKL come from the germline V gene. V dropped 3 bases and J dropped 5; count of bases not matched to a gene: 4. There are 14 residues in the CDR3. The CDR3 DNA reads TGCGCCAGCAGCCAGATCGGACAGGACAATGAGCAGTTCTTC. Its protein product is CASSQIGQDNEQFF.

The chain has TRBV7-2 and TRBJ1-2, with a weak D call TRBD1 (5 bases). Germline values: CDR1 SGHTA, CDR2 FQGNSA. This CDR3 contains 14 residues. Between the trimmed V and J ends, which lost 5 bases and 1 base, there was a span of 11 bases. The CDR3 loop reads CASSIQGFNYGYTF. In DNA, the CDR3 is TGTGCCAGCAGCATCCAGGGATTTAACTATGGCTACACCTTC.

The V call is TRBV9, the J call TRBJ2-7; maybe TRBD2 (7 bases). The CDR3 is 13 residues long. Germline CDR1 SGDLS, CDR2 YYNGEE. With 2 bases removed from V and 10 bases from J, the gap between germline ends came to 16 bases. The CDR3 DNA reads TGTGCCAGCAGCGTGGGCAGTGGGGGGGCACAGTACTTC. Its protein product is CASSVGSGGAQYF. Together with reference TRBV9 and TRBJ2-7, the CDR3 gives the full variable domain: DSGVTQTPKHLITATGQRVTLRCSPRSGDLSVYWYQQSLDQGLQFLIQYYNGEERAKGNILERFSAQQFPDLHSELNLSSLELGDSALYFCASSVGSGGAQYFGPGTRLTVT.

The chain combines TRBV5-1 with TRBJ1-1, with a tentative D call TRBD1 (6 bases). The ends were cut back, 0 bases at V and 0 bases at J, with 18 bases in the middle. The CDR3 sequence is 18 residues long. Germline loops: CDR1 SGHRS, CDR2 YFSETQ. CDR3 nucleotides: TGCGCCAGCAGCTTGGGGCTGAGGGGGACGCTAATGAACACTGAAGCTTTCTTT. As protein: CASSLGLRGTLMNTEAFF.

In regard to this clone: Distinct nucleotide sequences in the sample also encode this CDR3. V is TRBV18 and J is TRBJ2-1, with 15 bases fitting TRBD2. The CDR3 runs 18 residues. V lost 3 bases to trimming and J lost 1 base; unmatched junction nucleotides: 4. Per germline, CDR1 KGHSH and CDR2 LQKENI. CDR3 in amino acids: CASSPPGLAGGSYNEQFF. The CDR3 nucleotides are TGTGCCAGCTCACCCCCGGGACTAGCGGGGGGTTCCTACAATGAGCAGTTCTTC. Complete variable domain (other parts from reference TRBV18 and TRBJ2-1): NAGVMQNPRHLVRRRGQEARLRCSPMKGHSHVYWYRQLPEEGLKFMVYLQKENIIDESGMPKERFSAEFPKEGPSILRIQQVVRGDSAAYFCASSPPGLAGGSYNEQFFGPGTRLTVL.

The rearrangement links TRBV9 to TRBJ1-6; 7 bases align to TRBD1. CDR3 size: 15 residues. J lost 8 bases, V lost 3 bases, and 8 bases had no gene match. The germline CDR1 and CDR2 sequences are SGDLS and YYNGEE. The CDR3 bases are TGTGCCAGCAGCGCCACGACAGGGCCGGATTCACCCCTCCACTTT. It codes for CASSATTGPDSPLHF.

The rearrangement links TRBV2 to TRBJ2-7; TRBD2 matches 7 bases. V shed 6 bases and J 1 base; nucleotides not matched to a gene: 9. CDR3 length: 15 amino acids. CDR1 SNHLY and CDR2 FYNNEI come from the germline V gene. CDR3 protein: CASRNGGIGSYEQYF. The DNA of the CDR3 is TGTGCCAGCAGAAACGGGGGGATTGGGTCCTACGAGCAGTACTTC.

In regard to this clone: Other DNA sequences in this sample translate to the same CDR3. The V gene is TRBV27, the J gene TRBJ1-1; possible D gene TRBD1, 6 bases. Germline CDR1 MNHEY, CDR2 SMNVEV (reference sequence). CDR3 length: 14 amino acids. The V gene lost 2 bases and the J gene lost 7 bases, with 14 bases spanning the gap. Here the CDR3 reads CASSLVGGAYEAFF. The DNA for the CDR3 is TGTGCCAGCAGTTTAGTGGGGGGGGCTTATGAAGCTTTCTTT.

About this clone itself: The same CDR3 arises from other DNA sequences in this sample as well. The chain has TRBV10-1 and TRBJ2-1; D is perhaps TRBD2 (6 bases). From germline, CDR1 is WNHNN and CDR2 SYGVQD (reference sequence). The CDR3 loop spans 15 amino acids. The V and J ends lost 2 bases and 2 bases respectively, with 10 bases between them. DNA of the CDR3: TGCGCCAGCAGTGAGGACGGGGGTACCTACAATGAGCAGTTCTTC. Protein product: CASSEDGGTYNEQFF.

Concerning this clone: One end of the junction is discordant with germline, which a read error may explain. The chain joins TRBV7-9 to TRBJ1-3; D unresolved. This CDR3 is 15 amino acids long. Germline CDR1 and CDR2: SEHNR and FQNEAQ (reference sequence). The CDR3 loop is CSSSTVVISGNTIYF. CDR3 bases: TGTTCCAGCAGCACGGTCGTGATCTCTGGAAACACCATATATTTT.

This clone was seen repeatedly, ten times or more. The genes are TRBV14 and TRBJ2-7; no reliable D call. The V end was cut by 6 bases, the J end by 10 bases, with 16 bases between. CDR1 and CDR2 (germline): SGHDN, FVKESK. This CDR3 contains 12 residues. This CDR3 reads CASSLVYGNQYF. The CDR3, as DNA: TGTGCCAGCAGTTTGGTGTACGGTAACCAGTACTTC.

This clone was recorded once. The genes are TRBV9 and TRBJ2-7; possible D gene TRBD1, 6 bases. Per germline, CDR1 SGDLS and CDR2 YYNGEE. This CDR3 is built from 14 residues. The V gene lost 4 bases and the J gene lost 0 bases, with 11 bases spanning the gap. The CDR3 bases are TGTGCCAGCAGCACCACAGGGAGCTCCTACGAGCAGTACTTC. This sequence encodes CASSTTGSSYEQYF. Variable domain in full (rest from reference TRBV9 and TRBJ2-7): DSGVTQTPKHLITATGQRVTLRCSPRSGDLSVYWYQQSLDQGLQFLIQYYNGEERAKGNILERFSAQQFPDLHSELNLSSLELGDSALYFCASSTTGSSYEQYFGPGTRLTVT.

V is TRBV5-1 and J is TRBJ2-1; weak D call: TRBD1 (6 bases). The CDR3 spans 14 residues. The germline V gene encodes CDR1 SGHRS and CDR2 YFSETQ. Trimming removed 0 bases from V and 4 bases from J, with 8 bases in between. The CDR3 region has the DNA TGCGCCAGCAGCTTGGAGGGGGAGTACAATGAGCAGTTCTTC. Its protein product is CASSLEGEYNEQFF.

About this clone: At one of its ends the junction is not consistent with the germline gene, which may arise from a read error. The chain combines TRBV5-6 with TRBJ2-2, with a possible D match to TRBD2 (7 bases). This CDR3 spans 16 amino acids. Germline CDR1 SGHDT, CDR2 YYEEEE. The DNA of the CDR3 is TGTGCCAGCAGTTTGGGGGGGCAGACGAACACCGGGGAGCTGTTTTTT. Residues: CASSLGGQTNTGELFF.

The chain has TRBV7-8 and TRBJ1-2, with D maybe TRBD1 (6 bases). V shed 1 base and J shed 7 bases, with 10 bases lying between them. Germline loops: CDR1 SGHVS, CDR2 FQNEAQ. This CDR3 contains 13 residues. As DNA, the CDR3 is TGTGCCAGCAGCTTAGGCAGGGGTCGTGGCTACACCTTC. Translation: CASSLGRGRGYTF.

This clone was counted once. V usage is TRBV28 and J usage is TRBJ1-5, with TRBD1 matching over 7 bases. Germline-derived CDR1 and CDR2 are MDHEN and SYDVKM. This CDR3 has 14 amino acids. V lost 6 bases to trimming and J lost 1 base; unmatched junction nucleotides: 3. The CDR3 DNA follows: TGTGCCAGCAGACCAGGGGGGAGCAATCAGCCCCAGCATTTT. This sequence encodes CASRPGGSNQPQHF.

CDR3 protein: CASSYRLAGDPADTQYF. The CDR3 DNA sequence: TGTGCCAGCAGCTATCGACTAGCGGGGGATCCCGCAGATACGCAGTATTTT. The rearrangement links TRBV7-3 to TRBJ2-3; TRBD2 matches 12 bases. Germline trimming cut 4 bases from V and 4 bases from J; bases unmatched to any gene: 9. Germline values: CDR1 SGHTA, CDR2 FQGTGA. This CDR3 region has 17 residues.

The rearrangement uses TRBV16 and TRBJ1-6; the D is unclear. Germline-derived CDR1 and CDR2 are KGHSY and FQNENV. Trimming shortened V by 7 bases and J by 9 bases, and 16 bases separated the two germline ends. The CDR3 has 14 amino acids. CDR3: CASTLNPFGSPLHF. The CDR3 DNA follows: TGTGCCAGCACCCTAAATCCGTTCGGTTCACCCCTCCACTTT.

The CDR3 region is CASSFGTGSSGQPQHF. The CDR3 DNA follows: TGTGCCAGCAGCTTCGGGACAGGGTCGTCTGGTCAGCCCCAGCATTTT. This chain connects TRBV5-8 to TRBJ1-5; 9 positions agree with TRBD1. Germline assignment: CDR1 SGHTS and CDR2 YDEGEE. The trim removed 2 bases at V and 6 bases at J, leaving 9 bases unmatched. The CDR3 extends over 16 amino acids.

V gene TRBV9 combines with J gene TRBJ1-1; 11 bases line up with TRBD1. Germline V gene lookup returns CDR1 SGDLS and CDR2 YYNGEE. J gave up 2 bases and V 4 bases, and 4 bases lay outside the gene matches. The CDR3 length is 15 residues. The CDR3 coding sequence is TGTGCCAGCAGCTGGGGGACAGGGGGAAACACTGAAGCTTTCTTT. Translation: CASSWGTGGNTEAFF.

The rearrangement uses TRBV4-2 and TRBJ2-5, with 9 bases aligning to TRBD2. J was trimmed by 4 bases and V by 0 bases; bases with no gene match: 9. From germline, CDR1 is LGHNA and CDR2 YNFKEQ. This CDR3 comprises 17 residues. Written as DNA, the CDR3 is TGTGCCAGCAGCCAAGATTTGCCTAGCGGGGCACGAGAGACCCAGTACTTC. Translation gives CASSQDLPSGARETQYF.